Listed here is a single TCR beta chain. Generated by immunoSEQ multiplex PCR, the TCRdb table keeps only in-frame clones and is missing some. The repertoire has about 85,000 clones, 85% to 90% of them found once; the top ten carry 7.6%. This sample is drawn from a study of control samples from healthy donors and cancer patients. This sequence was found in a woman aged 60-75 years in good health. Sequenced: blood.

The CDR3 nucleotides are TGTGCCAGCAGCCTCGGACGGCCAACTAATGAAAAACTGTTTTTT. Its protein is CASSLGRPTNEKLFF. This rearrangement joins TRBV28 to TRBJ1-4; D is ambiguous. The length of the CDR3 is 15 residues. Deletions cut 6 bases from V and 0 bases from J, with 11 bases between. The V gene's germline CDR1 is MDHEN and CDR2 SYDVKM.